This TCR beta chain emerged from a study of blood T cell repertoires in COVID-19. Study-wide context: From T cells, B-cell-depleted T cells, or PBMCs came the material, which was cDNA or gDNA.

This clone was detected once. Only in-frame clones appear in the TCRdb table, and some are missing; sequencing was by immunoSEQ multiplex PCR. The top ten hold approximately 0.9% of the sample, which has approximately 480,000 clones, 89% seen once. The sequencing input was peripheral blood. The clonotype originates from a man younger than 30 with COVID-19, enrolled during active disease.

CDR3 region: CASSFGQGNQPQHF. The CDR3 DNA reads as TGTGCCAGCAGCTTTGGACAGGGCAATCAGCCCCAGCATTTT. This chain links TRBV7-9 with TRBJ1-5; the match to TRBD1 covers 7 bases. This CDR3 has 14 amino acids. Trimming cost V 3 bases and J 2 bases; bases outside gene matches: 1. Germline V gene data show CDR1 as SEHNR and CDR2 as FQNEAQ (reference sequence).